The clone carrying this T cell receptor (beta chain) was counted ten times or more. The library was built from around 380 ng RNA with molecular barcoded adaptors for alpha/delta and beta/gamma chains. TCRdb used MiXCR to reprocess the reads, holding one entry per CDR3 protein. The data hold about 50,000 distinct CDR3 sequences, with less than 20% observed a single time. The data were obtained in a study of read filtering for tumor transcriptome and immune sequencing. The wider study: DNase treatment preceded whole-transcriptome library preparation.

CDR1 and CDR2 (germline): DFQATT, SNEGSKA (reference sequence). CDR3 length equals 13 residues. Trimming pared 3 bases from V and 3 bases from J, leaving 9 bases between. Material: a population of CD138-negative cells sorted from bone marrow. The chain joins TRBV20-1 to TRBJ1-5, with D possibly matching TRBD1 (5 bases). The source is a donor at least 40 years old with multiple myeloma. DNA of the CDR3: TGCAGTGCTAGTTTGGGGGTCAATCAGCCCCAGCATTTT. It translates to CSASLGVNQPQHF.